This TCR beta chain comes out of a study of OX40 agonist ivuxolimab in advanced cancers. Across the study: Earlier anti-PD-1, anti-PD-L1 or anti-CTLA-4 therapy was permitted; about 38% had received some.

Profiled with immunoSEQ multiplex PCR; TCRdb holds only in-frame clones, not every one. Of approximately 60,000 clones in the sample, 87% were seen once. CDR3 length equals 17 residues. Germline V gene lookup returns CDR1 SNHLY and CDR2 FYNNEI. The trim removed 6 bases at V and 4 bases at J, leaving 12 bases unmatched. The chain links TRBV2 to TRBJ2-3; 11 nucleotides align to TRBD1. This TCR came from an adult with an advanced solid tumor such as melanoma, head and neck, liver or kidney cancer. Here the sequenced sample was CD4+ or CD8+ T cells sorted from blood, taken in a trial of the OX40 agonist ivuxolimab. In DNA form, the CDR3 reads TGTGCCAGCAGAGACTCAGGGACAGGGGGTTCCGCAGATACGCAGTATTTT. Encoded protein: CASRDSGTGGSADTQYF.